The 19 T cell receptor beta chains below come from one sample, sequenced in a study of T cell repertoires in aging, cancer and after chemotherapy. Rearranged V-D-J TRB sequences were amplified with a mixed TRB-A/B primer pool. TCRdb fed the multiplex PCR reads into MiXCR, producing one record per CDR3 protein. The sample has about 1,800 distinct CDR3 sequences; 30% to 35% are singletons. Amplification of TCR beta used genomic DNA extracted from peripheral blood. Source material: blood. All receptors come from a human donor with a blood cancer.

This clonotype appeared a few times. In DNA, the CDR3 is TGTGCCAGTAACCTCTGGTCGAATGAAAAACTGTTTTTT. Translation: CASNLWSNEKLFF. The chain links TRBV19 to TRBJ1-4; no reliable D call. This CDR3 has 13 residues. Germline-derived CDR1 and CDR2 are LNHDA and SQIVND (reference sequence). V lost 7 bases and J lost 5, with 11 bases in between.

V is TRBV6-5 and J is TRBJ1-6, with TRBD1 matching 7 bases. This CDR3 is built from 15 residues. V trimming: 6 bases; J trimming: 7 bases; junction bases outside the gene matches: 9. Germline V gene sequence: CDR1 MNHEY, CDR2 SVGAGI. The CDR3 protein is CASSHVGRGNSPLHF. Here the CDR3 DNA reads TGTGCCAGCAGCCACGTAGGCAGGGGGAATTCACCCCTCCACTTT.

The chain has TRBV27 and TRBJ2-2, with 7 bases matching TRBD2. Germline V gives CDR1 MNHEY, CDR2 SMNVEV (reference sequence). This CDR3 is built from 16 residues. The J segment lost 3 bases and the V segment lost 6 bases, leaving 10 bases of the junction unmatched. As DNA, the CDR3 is TGTGCCAGCAGCCTCTTAGGGACTACAGACACCGGGGAGCTGTTTTTT. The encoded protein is CASSLLGTTDTGELFF.

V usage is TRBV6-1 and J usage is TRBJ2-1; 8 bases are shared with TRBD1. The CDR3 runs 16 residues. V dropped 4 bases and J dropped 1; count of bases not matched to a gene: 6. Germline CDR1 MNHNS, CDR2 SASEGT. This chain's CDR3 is CASSARTGLSYNEQFF. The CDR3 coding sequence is TGTGCCAGCAGTGCCCGGACAGGGCTTTCCTACAATGAGCAGTTCTTC.

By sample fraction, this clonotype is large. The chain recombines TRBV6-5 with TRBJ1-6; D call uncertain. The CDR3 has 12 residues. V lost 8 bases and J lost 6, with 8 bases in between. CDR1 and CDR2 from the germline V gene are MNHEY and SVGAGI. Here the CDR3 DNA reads TGTGCCAGCGGCACAGTTAATTCACCCCTCCACTTT. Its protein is CASGTVNSPLHF.

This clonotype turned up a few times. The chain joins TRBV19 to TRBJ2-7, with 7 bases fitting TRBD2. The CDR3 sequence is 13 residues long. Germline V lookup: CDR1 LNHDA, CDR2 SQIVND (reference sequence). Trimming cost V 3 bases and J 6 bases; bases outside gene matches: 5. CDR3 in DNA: TGTGCCAGTAGTATCGGACTAGGATCCGAGCAGTACTTC. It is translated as CASSIGLGSEQYF.

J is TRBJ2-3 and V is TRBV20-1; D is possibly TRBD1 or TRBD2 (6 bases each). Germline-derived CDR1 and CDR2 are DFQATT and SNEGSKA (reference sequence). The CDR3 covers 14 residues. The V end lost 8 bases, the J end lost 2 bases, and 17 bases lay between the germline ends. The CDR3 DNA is TGCAGTTCCCAGAGGGGGGCGAACACAGATACGCAGTATTTT. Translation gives CSSQRGANTDTQYF.

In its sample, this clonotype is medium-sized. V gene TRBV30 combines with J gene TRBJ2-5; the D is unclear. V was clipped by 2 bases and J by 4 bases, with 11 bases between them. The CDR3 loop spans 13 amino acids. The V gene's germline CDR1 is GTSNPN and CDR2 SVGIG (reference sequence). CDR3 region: CAWSHWLGETQYF. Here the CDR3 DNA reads TGTGCCTGGAGTCACTGGCTGGGAGAGACCCAGTACTTC.

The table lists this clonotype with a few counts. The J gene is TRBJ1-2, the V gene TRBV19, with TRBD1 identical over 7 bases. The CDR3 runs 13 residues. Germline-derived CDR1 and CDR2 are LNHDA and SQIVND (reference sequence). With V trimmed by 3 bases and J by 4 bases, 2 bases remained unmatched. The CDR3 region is CASSMGQIYGYTF. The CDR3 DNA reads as TGTGCCAGTAGTATGGGACAGATCTATGGCTACACCTTC.

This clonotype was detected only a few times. CDR3 coding DNA: TGTGCCAGCAGTTACTCGGGCAGGGTGGGAACTGAAGCTTTCTTT. Translating gives CASSYSGRVGTEAFF. The chain employs TRBV6-5 and TRBJ1-1, with a tentative D call TRBD1 (5 bases). V lost 0 bases, J lost 5 bases, and 13 bases lay in between. The CDR3 is 15 residues long. CDR1 MNHEY and CDR2 SVGAGI come from the germline V gene.

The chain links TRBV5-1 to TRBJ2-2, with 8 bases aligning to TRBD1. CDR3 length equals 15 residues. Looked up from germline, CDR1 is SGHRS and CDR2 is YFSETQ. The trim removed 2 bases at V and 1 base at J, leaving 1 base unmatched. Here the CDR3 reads CASSLQGGNTGELFF. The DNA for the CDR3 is TGCGCCAGCAGCTTACAGGGGGGGAACACCGGGGAGCTGTTTTTT.

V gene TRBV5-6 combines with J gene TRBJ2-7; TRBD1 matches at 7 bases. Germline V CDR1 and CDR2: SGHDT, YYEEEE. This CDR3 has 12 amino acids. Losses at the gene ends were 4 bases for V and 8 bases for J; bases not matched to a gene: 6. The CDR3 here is CASSQTGYKQYF. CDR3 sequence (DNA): TGTGCCAGCAGCCAGACAGGGTACAAGCAGTACTTC.

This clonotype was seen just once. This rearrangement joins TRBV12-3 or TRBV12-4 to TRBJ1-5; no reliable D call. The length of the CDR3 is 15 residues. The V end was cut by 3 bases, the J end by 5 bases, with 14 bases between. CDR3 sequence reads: CASSFNGLSDQPQHF. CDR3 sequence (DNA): TGTGCCAGCAGTTTTAATGGTCTTTCGGATCAGCCCCAGCATTTT.

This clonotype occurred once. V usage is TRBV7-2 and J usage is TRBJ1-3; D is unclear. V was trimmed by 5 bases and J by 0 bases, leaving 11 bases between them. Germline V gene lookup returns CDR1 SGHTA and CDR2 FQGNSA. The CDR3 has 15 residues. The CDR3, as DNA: TGTGCCAGCAGCGGTGAACGGTCCTCTGGAAACACCATATATTTT. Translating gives CASSGERSSGNTIYF.

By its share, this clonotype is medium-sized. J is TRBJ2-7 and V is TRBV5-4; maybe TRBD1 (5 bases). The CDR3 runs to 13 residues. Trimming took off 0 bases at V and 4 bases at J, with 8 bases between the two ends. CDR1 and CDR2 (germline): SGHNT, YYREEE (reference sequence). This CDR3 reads CASSLGRAYEQYF. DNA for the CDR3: TGTGCCAGCAGCTTGGGCAGGGCGTACGAGCAGTACTTC.

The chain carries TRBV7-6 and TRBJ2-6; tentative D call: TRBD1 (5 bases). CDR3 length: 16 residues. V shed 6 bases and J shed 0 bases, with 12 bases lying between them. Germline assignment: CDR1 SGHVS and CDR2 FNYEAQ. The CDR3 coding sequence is TGTGCCAGCAGGGGGTTAGACAGCTCTGGGGCCAACGTCCTGACTTTC. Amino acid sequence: CASRGLDSSGANVLTF.

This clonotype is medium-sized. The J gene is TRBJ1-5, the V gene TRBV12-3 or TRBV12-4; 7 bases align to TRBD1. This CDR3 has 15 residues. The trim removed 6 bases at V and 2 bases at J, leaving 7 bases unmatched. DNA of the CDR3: TGTGCCAGCAGACGCGACAGGGTTGGCAATCAGCCCCAGCATTTT. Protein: CASRRDRVGNQPQHF.

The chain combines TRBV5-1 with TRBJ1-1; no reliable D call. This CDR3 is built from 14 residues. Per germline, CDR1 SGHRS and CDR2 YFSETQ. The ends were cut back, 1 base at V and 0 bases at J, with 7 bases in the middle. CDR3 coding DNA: TGCGCCAGCAGCTTGTTTGGATTGAACACTGAAGCTTTCTTT. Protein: CASSLFGLNTEAFF.

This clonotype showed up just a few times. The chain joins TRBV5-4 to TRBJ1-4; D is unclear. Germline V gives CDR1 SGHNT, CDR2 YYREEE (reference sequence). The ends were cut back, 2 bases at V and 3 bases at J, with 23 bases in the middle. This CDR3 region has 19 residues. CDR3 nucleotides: TGTGCCAGCAGCTTAAACCCCCCCAGACTACTACACGCTAATGAAAAACTGTTTTTT. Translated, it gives CASSLNPPRLLHANEKLFF. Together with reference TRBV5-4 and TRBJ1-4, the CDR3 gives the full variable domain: ETGVTQSPTHLIKTRGQQVTLRCSSQSGHNTVSWYQQALGQGPQFIFQYYREEENGRGNFPPRFSGLQFPNYSSELNVNALELDDSALYLCASSLNPPRLLHANEKLFFGSGTQLSVL.